This paragraph reports one T cell receptor beta chain. Its antigen is unidentified. This sample stems from a study of cytomegalovirus exposure and HLA in healthy donors. Broader study findings: In a later analysis, a genetic analysis reported fewer productive-TCR N-insertions in an Asian-associated ancestry cluster than the cohort average.

The primer mix had 60 Vbeta and 13 Jbeta primers. Sequencing used immunoSEQ multiplex PCR; TCRdb keeps in-frame clones, though not all of them. The sample comprises about 160,000 clones, over 75% of which are singletons, and 1% rests with the top ten. This clonotype originated in a woman between 50 and 59 years old in good health and CMV-seropositive. Specimen: PBMCs.

In DNA, the CDR3 is TGTGCCAGCTCACCACTCGCGGCGGGGCCGGCCGGGGAGCAGTACTTC. This gives the protein CASSPLAAGPAGEQYF. V usage is TRBV18 and J usage is TRBJ2-7; TRBD2 is a possible D gene (6 bases). Germline V gives CDR1 KGHSH, CDR2 LQKENI. The CDR3 extends over 16 amino acids. V lost 1 base and J 7 bases, leaving 20 bases between the germline ends. Full variable domain (rest looked up from reference TRBV18 and TRBJ2-7): NAGVMQNPRHLVRRRGQEARLRCSPMKGHSHVYWYRQLPEEGLKFMVYLQKENIIDESGMPKERFSAEFPKEGPSILRIQQVVRGDSAAYFCASSPLAAGPAGEQYFGPGTRLTVT.